The clone carrying this TCR beta chain is categorized as large (0.1 to 1%). Rearranged V-D-J TRB sequences were amplified with a mixed TRB-A/B primer pool. TCRdb reprocessed the multiplex PCR reads via MiXCR and lists one record per CDR3 protein. This table has approximately 2,500 distinct CDR3 sequences, 52% appearing once. This sample was taken from a study of T cell repertoires in aging, cancer and after chemotherapy. Across the study: Donor ages fell into six groups from 30 or younger up to 70 or older.

TCR beta rearrangements were amplified from peripheral blood genomic DNA. The CDR3 has 15 residues. The germline V and J ends were trimmed by 0 bases and 4 bases, with 12 bases remaining between them. Germline CDR1 is MNHEY and CDR2 is SVGAGI. The V and J genes are TRBV6-5 and TRBJ1-2, with a tentative D call TRBD1 (6 bases). The TCR comes from a human donor with a blood cancer. The donor label of this sample is uncertain. Sequencing input: blood. The chain's CDR3 is CASSYSGQTGYGYTF. In nucleotides, the CDR3 is TGTGCCAGCAGTTACTCCGGACAGACGGGCTATGGCTACACCTTC.